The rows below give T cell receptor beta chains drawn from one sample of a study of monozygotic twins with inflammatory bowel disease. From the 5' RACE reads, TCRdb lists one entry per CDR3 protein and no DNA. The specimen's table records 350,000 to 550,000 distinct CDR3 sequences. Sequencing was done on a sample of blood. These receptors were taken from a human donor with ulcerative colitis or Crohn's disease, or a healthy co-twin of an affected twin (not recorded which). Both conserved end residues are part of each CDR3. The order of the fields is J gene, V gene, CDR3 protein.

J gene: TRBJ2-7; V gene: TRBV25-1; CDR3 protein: CASSGGVAGEGEQYF
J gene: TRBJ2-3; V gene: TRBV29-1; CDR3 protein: CSVTGDTDTQYF
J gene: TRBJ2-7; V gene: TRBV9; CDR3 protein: CASSRTGTGAYEQYF
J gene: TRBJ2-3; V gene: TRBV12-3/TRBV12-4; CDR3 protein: CASMSGFRADTQYF
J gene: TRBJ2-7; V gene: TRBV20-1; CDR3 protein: CSAREDHEQYF
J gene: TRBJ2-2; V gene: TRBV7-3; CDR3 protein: CASSLTTPANTGELFF
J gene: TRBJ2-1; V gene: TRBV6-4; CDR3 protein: CASSEGYPSNEQFF
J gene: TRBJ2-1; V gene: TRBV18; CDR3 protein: CASSLPPLGQGRHEQFF
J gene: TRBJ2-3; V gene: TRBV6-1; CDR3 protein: CASKTSAGTDTQYF
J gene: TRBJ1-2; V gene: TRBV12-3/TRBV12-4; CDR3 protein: CASKGGTASNYGYTF
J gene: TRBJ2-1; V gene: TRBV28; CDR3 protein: CASSFLRGSSYNEQFF
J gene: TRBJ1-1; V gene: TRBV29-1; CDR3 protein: CSVPGGALNTEAFF
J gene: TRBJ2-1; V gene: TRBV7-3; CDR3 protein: CASSQGLAGNEQFF
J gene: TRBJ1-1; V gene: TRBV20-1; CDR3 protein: CSARKRRTGGFKDTEAFF
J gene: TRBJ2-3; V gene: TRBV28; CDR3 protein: CASLPPRQGADTQYF
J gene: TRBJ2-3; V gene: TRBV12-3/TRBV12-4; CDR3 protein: CASSPFRSTDTQYF
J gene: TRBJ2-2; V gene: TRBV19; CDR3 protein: CASSRSGGWNTGELFF
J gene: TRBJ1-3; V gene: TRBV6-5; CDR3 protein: CASSTGTGSSGNTIYF
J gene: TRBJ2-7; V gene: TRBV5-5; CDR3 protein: CASSPYPSTQQYF
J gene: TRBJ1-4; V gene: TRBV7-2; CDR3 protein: CASSLGILGTNEKLFF
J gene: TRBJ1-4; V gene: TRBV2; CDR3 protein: CASSDMTVQKLFF
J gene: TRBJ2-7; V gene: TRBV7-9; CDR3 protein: CASSSSGRGAVEQYF
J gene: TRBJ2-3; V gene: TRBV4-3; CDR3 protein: CASSQDRASGSTDTQYF
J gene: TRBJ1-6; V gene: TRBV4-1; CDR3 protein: CASSQEGQAANSPLHF
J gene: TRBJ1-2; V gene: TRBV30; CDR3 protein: CAWAGQPNYGYTF
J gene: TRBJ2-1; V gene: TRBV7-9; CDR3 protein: CASSYPGLAINEQFF
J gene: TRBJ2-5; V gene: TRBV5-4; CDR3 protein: CASSSLNLQGETQYF
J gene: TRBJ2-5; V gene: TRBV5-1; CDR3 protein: CASSLWGTSGVRETQYF
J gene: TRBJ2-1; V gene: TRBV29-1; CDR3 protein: CSVQTSGIGNEQFF
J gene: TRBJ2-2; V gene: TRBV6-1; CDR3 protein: CASSLGGTANTGELFF
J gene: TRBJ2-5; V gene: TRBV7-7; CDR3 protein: CASSLGSGAGGETQYF
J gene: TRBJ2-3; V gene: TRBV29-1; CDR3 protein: CNNLSGGPGDTQYF
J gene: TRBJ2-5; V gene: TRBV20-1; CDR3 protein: CSATRKGLIQETQYF
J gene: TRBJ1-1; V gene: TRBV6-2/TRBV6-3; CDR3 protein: CASRTGQLTEAFF
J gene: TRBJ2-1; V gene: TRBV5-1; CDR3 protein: CASSSGLSNEQFF
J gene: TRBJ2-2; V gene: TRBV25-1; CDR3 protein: CASTGGLAGDTGELFF
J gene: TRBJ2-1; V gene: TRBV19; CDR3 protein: CASSMTGSSYNEQFF
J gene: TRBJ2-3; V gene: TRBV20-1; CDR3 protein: CSAASGGGSDTQYF
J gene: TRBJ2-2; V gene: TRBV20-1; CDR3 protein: CSATPSGRVPGELFF
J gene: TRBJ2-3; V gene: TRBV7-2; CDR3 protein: CASSPAVPEYF
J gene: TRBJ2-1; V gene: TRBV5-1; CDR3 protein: CASSLVSGNEQFF
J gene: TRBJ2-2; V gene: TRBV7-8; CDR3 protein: CASSISGTNTGELFF
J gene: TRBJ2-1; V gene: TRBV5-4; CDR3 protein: CASSLGGVAGGDEQFF
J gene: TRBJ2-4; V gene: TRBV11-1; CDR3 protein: CASSLISGGRLTKNIQYF
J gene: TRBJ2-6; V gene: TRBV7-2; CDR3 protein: CASSLQDSGANVLTF
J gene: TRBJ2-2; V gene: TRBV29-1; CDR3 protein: CSVEDSATGELFF